The 10 T cell receptor beta chains given below trace back to one sample, sequenced in a study of T cell changes during pregnancy in multiple sclerosis. Using immunoSEQ multiplex PCR, the repertoire was profiled, and TCRdb retains in-frame clones only, with some absent. Among approximately 61,000 clones listed, 85% to 95% were seen once. The specimen comprised peripheral blood, sampled after pregnancy. These TCRs come from a female donor in good health, enrolled as a control in a pregnancy study.

The rearrangement links TRBV11-2 to TRBJ2-7; D may be TRBD2 (6 bases). V lost 1 base to trimming and J lost 6 bases, with 13 bases between them. The CDR3 covers 14 residues. Germline loops: CDR1 SGHAT, CDR2 FQNNGV. CDR3 sequence: CASSLGVGAGEQYF. CDR3 nucleotides: TGTGCCAGCAGCTTAGGTGTAGGAGCGGGCGAGCAGTACTTC.

This sequence joins TRBV10-2 and TRBJ2-3; 9 bases are shared with TRBD2. The CDR3 covers 15 residues. Germline V lookup: CDR1 WSHSY, CDR2 SAAADI. Trimming at V came to 4 bases and at J to 3 bases, leaving 5 bases not matched to a gene. The CDR3 sequence: CASSVGRGGTDTQYF. DNA of the CDR3: TGCGCCAGCAGTGTAGGGCGGGGGGGGACAGATACGCAGTATTTT.

The chain recombines TRBV11-2 with TRBJ2-1; TRBD2 agrees at 8 bases. V lost 3 bases, J lost 0 bases, and 1 base stayed unmatched. From germline, CDR1 is SGHAT and CDR2 FQNNGV. The CDR3 sequence is 15 residues long. CDR3 nucleotide sequence: TGTGCCAGCAGCTTGCGGGGGGACTCCTACAATGAGCAGTTCTTC. Its protein is CASSLRGDSYNEQFF.

This sequence joins TRBV5-1 and TRBJ2-7; D is perhaps TRBD2 (6 bases). This CDR3 contains 16 residues. Germline assignment: CDR1 SGHRS and CDR2 YFSETQ. The V end was cut by 4 bases, the J end by 0 bases, with 17 bases between. Here the CDR3 reads CASSPIEGRSSYEQYF. CDR3 DNA: TGCGCCAGCAGCCCAATTGAGGGGAGGAGCTCCTACGAGCAGTACTTC.

The genes are TRBV5-1 and TRBJ2-3; 7 nucleotides agree with TRBD2. The length of the CDR3 is 15 residues. The V and J ends lost 4 bases and 5 bases, in that order; junction bases with no gene match: 10. Germline V CDR1 and CDR2: SGHRS, YFSETQ. Here the CDR3 DNA reads TGCGCCAGCAGCCCCCCGGGAGGCCGTGAAGATACGCAGTATTTT. It is translated as CASSPPGGREDTQYF.

The rearrangement joins TRBV6-5 to TRBJ1-1; 7 bases fit TRBD1. The CDR3 sequence is 15 residues long. The germline gives CDR1 MNHEY, CDR2 SVGAGI. V lost 2 bases, J lost 5 bases, and 8 bases stayed unmatched. The CDR3 is CASSYEEGARTEAFF. The CDR3 region has the DNA TGTGCCAGCAGTTACGAGGAGGGGGCGCGAACTGAAGCTTTCTTT.

The chain couples TRBV5-5 to TRBJ2-5; the match to TRBD1 covers 12 bases. The CDR3 has 15 residues. Germline assignment: CDR1 SGHKS and CDR2 YYEKEE (reference sequence). J lost 5 bases, V lost 5 bases, and 7 bases had no gene match. This CDR3 is CASRPGTGGYETQYF. In DNA, the CDR3 is TGTGCCAGCAGGCCCGGGACAGGGGGCTATGAGACCCAGTACTTC.

The chain is built from TRBV9 and TRBJ2-1, with TRBD1 matching over 7 bases. Germline V gene sequence: CDR1 SGDLS, CDR2 YYNGEE. With 4 bases clipped from V and 12 bases from J, the junction kept 13 bases outside the gene matches. This CDR3 has 14 residues. This chain's CDR3 is CASSISQGDYGQFF. CDR3 DNA sequence: TGTGCCAGCAGCATTTCCCAGGGGGATTATGGGCAGTTCTTC.

The V call is TRBV19, the J call TRBJ2-7; 9 positions agree with TRBD1. Germline CDR1 reads LNHDA; CDR2 reads SQIVND (reference sequence). The CDR3 is 20 residues long. Trimming cost V 5 bases and J 0 bases; bases outside gene matches: 20. The CDR3 here is CASSYPRDRVVVHSSYEQYF. The CDR3 DNA is TGTGCCAGTAGTTACCCCAGGGACAGGGTGGTGGTTCACTCCTCCTACGAGCAGTACTTC.

The chain carries TRBV7-9 and TRBJ1-5; D remains ambiguous. The CDR3 consists of 12 residues. CDR1 and CDR2 from the germline V gene are SEHNR and FQNEAQ (reference sequence). Trimming cost V 5 bases and J 5 bases, with 7 bases left between them. This CDR3 is CASSLLDQPQHF. CDR3 sequence (DNA): TGTGCCAGCAGCCTACTAGATCAGCCCCAGCATTTT.